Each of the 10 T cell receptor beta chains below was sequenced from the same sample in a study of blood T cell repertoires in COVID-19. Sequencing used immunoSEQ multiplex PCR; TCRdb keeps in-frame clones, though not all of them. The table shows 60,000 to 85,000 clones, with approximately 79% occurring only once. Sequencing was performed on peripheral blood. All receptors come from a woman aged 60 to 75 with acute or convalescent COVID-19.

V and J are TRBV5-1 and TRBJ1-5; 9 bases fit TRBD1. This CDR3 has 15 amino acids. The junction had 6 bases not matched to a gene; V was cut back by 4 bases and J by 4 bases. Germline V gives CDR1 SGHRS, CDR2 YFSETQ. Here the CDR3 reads CASSRGTGLNQPQHF. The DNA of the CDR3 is TGCGCCAGCAGCCGCGGGACAGGGCTTAATCAGCCCCAGCATTTT. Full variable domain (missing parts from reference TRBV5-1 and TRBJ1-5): KAGVTQTPRYLIKTRGQQVTLSCSPISGHRSVSWYQQTPGQGLQFLFEYFSETQRNKGNFPGRFSGRQFSNSRSEMNVSTLELGDSALYLCASSRGTGLNQPQHFGDGTRLSIL.

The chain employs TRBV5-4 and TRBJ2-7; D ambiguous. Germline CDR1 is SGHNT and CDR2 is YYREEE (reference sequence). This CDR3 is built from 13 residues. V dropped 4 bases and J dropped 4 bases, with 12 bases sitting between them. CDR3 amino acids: CASSSAPTYEQYF. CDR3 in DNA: TGTGCCAGCAGCAGTGCCCCTACGTACGAGCAGTACTTC.

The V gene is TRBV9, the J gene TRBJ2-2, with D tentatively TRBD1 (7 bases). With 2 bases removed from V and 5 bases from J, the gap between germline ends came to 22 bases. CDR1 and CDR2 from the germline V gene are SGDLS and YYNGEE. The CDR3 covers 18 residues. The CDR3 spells CASSVATLGGAGTGELFF. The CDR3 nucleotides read TGTGCCAGCAGCGTCGCTACTCTAGGGGGCGCGGGGACCGGGGAGCTGTTTTTT. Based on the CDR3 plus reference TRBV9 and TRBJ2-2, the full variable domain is DSGVTQTPKHLITATGQRVTLRCSPRSGDLSVYWYQQSLDQGLQFLIQYYNGEERAKGNILERFSAQQFPDLHSELNLSSLELGDSALYFCASSVATLGGAGTGELFFGEGSRLTVL.

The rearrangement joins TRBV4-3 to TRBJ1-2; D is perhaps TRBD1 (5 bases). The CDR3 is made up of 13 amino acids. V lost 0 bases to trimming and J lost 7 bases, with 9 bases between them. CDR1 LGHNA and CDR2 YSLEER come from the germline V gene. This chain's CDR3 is CASSQDLQAGYTF. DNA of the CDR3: TGCGCCAGCAGCCAAGACCTACAGGCTGGCTACACCTTC.

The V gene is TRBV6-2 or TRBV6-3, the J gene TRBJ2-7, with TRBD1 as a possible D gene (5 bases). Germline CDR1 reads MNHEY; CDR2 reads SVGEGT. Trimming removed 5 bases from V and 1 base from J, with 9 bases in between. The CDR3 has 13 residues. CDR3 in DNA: TGTGCCAGCAGTGCTACAGGTTCCTACGAGCAGTACTTC. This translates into CASSATGSYEQYF.

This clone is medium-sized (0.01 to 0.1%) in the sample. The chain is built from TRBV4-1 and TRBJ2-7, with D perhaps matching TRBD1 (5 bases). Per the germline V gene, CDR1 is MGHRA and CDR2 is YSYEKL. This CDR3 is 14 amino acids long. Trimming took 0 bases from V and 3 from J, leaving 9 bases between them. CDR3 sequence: CASSQETASYEQYF. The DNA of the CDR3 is TGCGCCAGCAGCCAAGAGACAGCCAGCTACGAGCAGTACTTC.

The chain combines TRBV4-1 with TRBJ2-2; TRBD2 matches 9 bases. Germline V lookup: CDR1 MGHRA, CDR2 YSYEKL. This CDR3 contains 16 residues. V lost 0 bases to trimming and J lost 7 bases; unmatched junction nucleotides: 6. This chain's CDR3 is CASSQERGGLIGELFF. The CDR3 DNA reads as TGCGCCAGCAGCCAAGAGCGGGGGGGCCTCATCGGGGAGCTGTTTTTT.

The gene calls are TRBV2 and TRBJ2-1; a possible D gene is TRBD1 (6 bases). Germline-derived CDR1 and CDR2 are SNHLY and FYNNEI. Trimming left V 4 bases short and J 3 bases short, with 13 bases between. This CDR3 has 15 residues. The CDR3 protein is CASSASQGFYNEQFF. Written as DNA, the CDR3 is TGTGCCAGCAGTGCATCACAGGGATTCTACAATGAGCAGTTCTTC. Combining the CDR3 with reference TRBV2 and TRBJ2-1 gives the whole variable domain EPEVTQTPSHQVTQMGQEVILRCVPISNHLYFYWYRQILGQKVEFLVSFYNNEISEKSEIFDDQFSVERPDGSNFTLKIRSTKLEDSAMYFCASSASQGFYNEQFFGPGTRLTVL.

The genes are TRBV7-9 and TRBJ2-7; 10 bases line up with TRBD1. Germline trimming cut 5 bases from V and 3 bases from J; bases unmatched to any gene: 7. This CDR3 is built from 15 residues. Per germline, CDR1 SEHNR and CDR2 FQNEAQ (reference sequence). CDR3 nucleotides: TGTGCCAGCAGCCGACCGGGACAGGGGTTCTACGAGCAGTACTTC. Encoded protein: CASSRPGQGFYEQYF.

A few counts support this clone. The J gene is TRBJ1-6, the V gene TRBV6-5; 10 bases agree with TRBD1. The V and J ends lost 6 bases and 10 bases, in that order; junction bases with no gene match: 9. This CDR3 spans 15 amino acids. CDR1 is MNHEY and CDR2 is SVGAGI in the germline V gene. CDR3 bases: TGTGCCAGCAGGCTTCGGGGACAGGGGAACTCACCCCTCCACTTT. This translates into CASRLRGQGNSPLHF.